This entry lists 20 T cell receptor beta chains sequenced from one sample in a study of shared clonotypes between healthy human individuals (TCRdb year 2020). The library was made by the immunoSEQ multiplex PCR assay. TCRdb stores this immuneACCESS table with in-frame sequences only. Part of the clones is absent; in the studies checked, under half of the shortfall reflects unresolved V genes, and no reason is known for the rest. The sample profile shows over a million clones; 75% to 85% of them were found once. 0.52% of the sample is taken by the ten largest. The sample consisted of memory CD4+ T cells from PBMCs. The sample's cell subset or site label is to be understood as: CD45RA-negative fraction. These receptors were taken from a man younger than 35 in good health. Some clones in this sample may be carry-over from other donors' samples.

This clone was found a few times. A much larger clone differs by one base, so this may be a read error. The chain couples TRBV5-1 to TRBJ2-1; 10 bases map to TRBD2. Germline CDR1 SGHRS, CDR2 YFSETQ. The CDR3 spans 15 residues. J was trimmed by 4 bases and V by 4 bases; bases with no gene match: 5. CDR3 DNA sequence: TGCGCCAGCAGCCCCCGGACTAGCGGTTACAATGAGCAGTTCTTC. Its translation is CASSPRTSGYNEQFF.

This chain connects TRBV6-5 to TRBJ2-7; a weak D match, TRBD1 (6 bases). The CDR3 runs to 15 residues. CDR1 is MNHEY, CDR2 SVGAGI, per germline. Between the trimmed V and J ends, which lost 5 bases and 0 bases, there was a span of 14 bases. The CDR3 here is CASSPLDRNSYEQYF. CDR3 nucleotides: TGTGCCAGCAGTCCCCTGGACAGAAACTCCTACGAGCAGTACTTC.

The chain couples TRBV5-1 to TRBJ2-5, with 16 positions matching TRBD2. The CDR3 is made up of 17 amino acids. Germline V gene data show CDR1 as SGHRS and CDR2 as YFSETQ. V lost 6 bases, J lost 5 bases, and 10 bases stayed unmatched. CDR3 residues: CASNKGLAGGPGETQYF. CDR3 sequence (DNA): TGCGCCAGCAACAAGGGACTAGCGGGAGGGCCGGGTGAGACCCAGTACTTC.

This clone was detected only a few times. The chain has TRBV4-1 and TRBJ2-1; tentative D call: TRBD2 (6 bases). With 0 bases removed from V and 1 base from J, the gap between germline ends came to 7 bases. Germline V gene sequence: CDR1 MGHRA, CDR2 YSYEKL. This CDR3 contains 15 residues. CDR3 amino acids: CASSQEGRSYNEQFF. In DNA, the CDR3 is TGCGCCAGCAGCCAAGAAGGGAGGTCCTACAATGAGCAGTTCTTC.

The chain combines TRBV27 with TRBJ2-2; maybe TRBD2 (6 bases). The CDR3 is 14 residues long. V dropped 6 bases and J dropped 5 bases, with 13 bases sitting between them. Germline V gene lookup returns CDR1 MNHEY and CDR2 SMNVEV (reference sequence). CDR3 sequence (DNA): TGTGCCAGCAGACGGGAGTGGGAGACCGGGGAGCTGTTTTTT. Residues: CASRREWETGELFF.

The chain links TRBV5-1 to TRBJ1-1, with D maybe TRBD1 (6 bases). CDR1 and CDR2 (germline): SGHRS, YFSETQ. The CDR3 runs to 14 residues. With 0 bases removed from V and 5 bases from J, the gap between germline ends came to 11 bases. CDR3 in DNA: TGCGCCAGCAGCTTGGCCACAGGGAAGACTGAAGCTTTCTTT. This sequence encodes CASSLATGKTEAFF. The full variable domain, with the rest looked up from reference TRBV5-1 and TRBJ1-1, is KAGVTQTPRYLIKTRGQQVTLSCSPISGHRSVSWYQQTPGQGLQFLFEYFSETQRNKGNFPGRFSGRQFSNSRSEMNVSTLELGDSALYLCASSLATGKTEAFFGQGTRLTVV.

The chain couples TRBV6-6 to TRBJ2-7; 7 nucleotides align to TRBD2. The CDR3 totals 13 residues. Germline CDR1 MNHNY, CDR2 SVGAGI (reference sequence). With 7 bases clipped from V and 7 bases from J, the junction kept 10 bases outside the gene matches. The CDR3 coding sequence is TGTGCCAGCAATCGGGCTAGCGGAGGGGAGCAGTACTTC. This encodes CASNRASGGEQYF.

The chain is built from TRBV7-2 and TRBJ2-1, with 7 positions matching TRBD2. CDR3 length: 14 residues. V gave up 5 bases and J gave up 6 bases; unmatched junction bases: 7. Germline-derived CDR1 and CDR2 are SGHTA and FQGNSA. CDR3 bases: TGTGCCAGCAGCCTCAGCGGGGCGGCCAATGAGCAGTTCTTC. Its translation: CASSLSGAANEQFF.

The CDR3 loop reads CASSLVLRQGARADTQYF. The CDR3, as DNA: TGTGCCAGCAGCTTAGTTTTGAGACAGGGGGCGCGGGCAGATACGCAGTATTTT. The chain carries TRBV7-8 and TRBJ2-3; TRBD1 matches 10 bases. Germline CDR1 SGHVS, CDR2 FQNEAQ. There are 18 residues in the CDR3. Trimming removed 1 base from V and 4 bases from J; junction bases left unmatched: 11. The variable domain in full, with the rest retrieved from reference TRBV7-8 and TRBJ2-3, is GAGVSQSPRYKVAKRGQDVALRCDPISGHVSLFWYQQALGQGPEFLTYFQNEAQLDKSGLPSDRFFAERPEGSVSTLKIQRTQQEDSAVYLCASSLVLRQGARADTQYFGPGTRLTVL.

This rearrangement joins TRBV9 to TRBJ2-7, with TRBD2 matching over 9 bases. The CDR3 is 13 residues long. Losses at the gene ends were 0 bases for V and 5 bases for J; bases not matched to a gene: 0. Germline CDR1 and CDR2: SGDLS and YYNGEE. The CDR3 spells CASSVASGNEQYF. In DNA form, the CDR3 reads TGTGCCAGCAGCGTAGCTAGCGGGAACGAGCAGTACTTC.

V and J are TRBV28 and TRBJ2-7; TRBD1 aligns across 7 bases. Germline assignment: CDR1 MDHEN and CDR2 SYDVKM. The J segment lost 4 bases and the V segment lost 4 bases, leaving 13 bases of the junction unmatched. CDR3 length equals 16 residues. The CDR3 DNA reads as TGTGCCAGCAGTTCCCCCCGAGGGCAGGGGGTGTACGAGCAGTACTTC. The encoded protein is CASSSPRGQGVYEQYF.

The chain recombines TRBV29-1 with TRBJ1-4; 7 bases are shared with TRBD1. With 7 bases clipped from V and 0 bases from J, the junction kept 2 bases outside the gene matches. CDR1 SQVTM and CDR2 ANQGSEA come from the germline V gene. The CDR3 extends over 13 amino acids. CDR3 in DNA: TGCAGCGCTGGGACAGCAACTAATGAAAAACTGTTTTTT. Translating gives CSAGTATNEKLFF.

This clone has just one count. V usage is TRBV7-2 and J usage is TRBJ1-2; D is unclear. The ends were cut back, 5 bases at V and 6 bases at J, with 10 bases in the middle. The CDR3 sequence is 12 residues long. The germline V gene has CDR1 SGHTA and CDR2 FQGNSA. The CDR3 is CASSASWDGYTF. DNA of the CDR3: TGTGCCAGCAGCGCATCATGGGATGGCTACACCTTC.

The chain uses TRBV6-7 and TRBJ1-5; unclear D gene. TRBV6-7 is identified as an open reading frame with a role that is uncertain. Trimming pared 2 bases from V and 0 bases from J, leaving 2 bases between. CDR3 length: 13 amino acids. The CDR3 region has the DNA TGTGCCAGCAGTTACAATAGCAATCAGCCCCAGCATTTT. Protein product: CASSYNSNQPQHF.

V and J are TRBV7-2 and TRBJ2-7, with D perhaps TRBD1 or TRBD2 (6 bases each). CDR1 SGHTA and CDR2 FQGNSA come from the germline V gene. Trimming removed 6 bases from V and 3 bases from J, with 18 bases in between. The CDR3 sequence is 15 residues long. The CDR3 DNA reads TGTGCCAGCAGGCCATCCCCGGGGGCCATCTACGAGCAGTACTTC. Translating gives CASRPSPGAIYEQYF. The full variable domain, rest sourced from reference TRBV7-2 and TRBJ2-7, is GAGVSQSPSNKVTEKGKDVELRCDPISGHTALYWYRQSLGQGLEFLIYFQGNSAPDKSGLPSDRFSAERTGGSVSTLTIQRTQQEDSAVYLCASRPSPGAIYEQYFGPGTRLTVT.

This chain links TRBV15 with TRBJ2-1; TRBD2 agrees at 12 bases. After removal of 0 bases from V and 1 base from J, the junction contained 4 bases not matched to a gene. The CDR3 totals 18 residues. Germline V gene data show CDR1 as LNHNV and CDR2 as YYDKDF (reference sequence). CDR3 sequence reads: CATSRDETSGSSYNEQFF. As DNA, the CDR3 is TGTGCCACCAGCAGAGATGAGACTAGCGGGAGTTCCTACAATGAGCAGTTCTTC.

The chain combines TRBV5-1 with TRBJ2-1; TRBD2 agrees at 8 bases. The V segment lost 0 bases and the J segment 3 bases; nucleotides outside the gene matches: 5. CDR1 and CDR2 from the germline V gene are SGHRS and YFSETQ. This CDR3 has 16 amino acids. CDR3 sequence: CASSLGGTSDYNEQFF. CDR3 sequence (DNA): TGCGCCAGCAGCTTGGGCGGGACTAGTGACTACAATGAGCAGTTCTTC.

CDR3 coding DNA: TGTGCCAGCTCGGGATGGGGGGCCAACTCTGGAAACACCATATATTTT. This gives the protein CASSGWGANSGNTIYF. This chain uses TRBV18 with TRBJ1-3; maybe TRBD1 (6 bases). Germline V gene data show CDR1 as KGHSH and CDR2 as LQKENI. V gave up 6 bases and J gave up 0 bases, with 15 bases separating them. This CDR3 has 16 residues.

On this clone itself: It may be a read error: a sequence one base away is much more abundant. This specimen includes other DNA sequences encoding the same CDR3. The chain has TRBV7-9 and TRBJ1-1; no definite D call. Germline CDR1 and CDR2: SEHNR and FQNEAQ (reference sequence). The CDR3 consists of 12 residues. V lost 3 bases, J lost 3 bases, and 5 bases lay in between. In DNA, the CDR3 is TGTGCCAGCAGCTTCGGGGACACTGAAGCTTTCTTT. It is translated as CASSFGDTEAFF. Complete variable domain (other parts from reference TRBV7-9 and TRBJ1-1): DTGVSQNPRHKITKRGQNVTFRCDPISEHNRLYWYRQTLGQGPEFLTYFQNEAQLEKSRLLSDRFSAERPKGSFSTLEIQRTEQGDSAMYLCASSFGDTEAFFGQGTRLTVV.

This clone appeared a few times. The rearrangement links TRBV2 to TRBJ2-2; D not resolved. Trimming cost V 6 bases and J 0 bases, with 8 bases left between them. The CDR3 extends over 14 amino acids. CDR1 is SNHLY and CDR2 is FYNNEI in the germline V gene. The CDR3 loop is CASRRQANTGELFF. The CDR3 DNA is TGTGCCAGCAGGAGGCAAGCGAACACCGGGGAGCTGTTTTTT.